The clone carrying this T cell receptor (beta chain) has only a few counts. In germline, CDR1 is MGHDK, CDR2 SYGVNS. V lost 1 base and J lost 4, with 13 bases in between. The CDR3 has 15 residues. This sample is part of a study of T cells after posttransplantation cyclophosphamide. A marrow graft followed busulfan-fludarabine conditioning, with cyclophosphamide on days +3 and +4. The protocol was immunoSEQ multiplex PCR, while the TCRdb copy is restricted to in-frame clones and leaves out a portion. The table lists some 13,000 clones, with no singletons. V usage is TRBV25-1 and J usage is TRBJ2-5, with D tentatively TRBD2 (7 bases). This receptor was obtained from a female patient in her 40s who received an allogeneic stem cell transplant from a related donor, was CMV-positive, and had acute GVHD only. The graft donor may account for some of the T cells. This sample comprised PBMCs, obtained after allogeneic stem cell transplant with posttransplant cyclophosphamide. Here the CDR3 DNA reads TGTGCCAGCAGTGAATGGGAGGGGGGGGGAGAGACCCAGTACTTC. Protein product: CASSEWEGGGETQYF. The whole variable domain, remainder taken from reference TRBV25-1 and TRBJ2-5, is EADIYQTPRYLVIGTGKKITLECSQTMGHDKMYWYQQDPGMELHLIHYSYGVNSTEKGDLSSESTVSRIRTEHFPLTLESARPSHTSQYLCASSEWEGGGETQYFGPGTRLLVL.